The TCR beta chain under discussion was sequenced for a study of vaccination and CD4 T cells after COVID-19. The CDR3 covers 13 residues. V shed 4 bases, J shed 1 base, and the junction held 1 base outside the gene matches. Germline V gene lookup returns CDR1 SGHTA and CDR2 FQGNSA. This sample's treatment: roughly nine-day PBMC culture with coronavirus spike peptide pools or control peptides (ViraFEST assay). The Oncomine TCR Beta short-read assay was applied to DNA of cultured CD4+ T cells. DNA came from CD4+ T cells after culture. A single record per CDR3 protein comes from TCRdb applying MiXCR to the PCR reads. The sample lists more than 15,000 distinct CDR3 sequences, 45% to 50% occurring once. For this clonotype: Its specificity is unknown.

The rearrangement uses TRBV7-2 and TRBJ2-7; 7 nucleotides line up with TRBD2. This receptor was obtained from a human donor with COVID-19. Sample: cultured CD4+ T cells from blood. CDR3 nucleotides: TGTGCCAGCAGCTCTAGCGGATCCTACGAGCAGTACTTC. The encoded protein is CASSSSGSYEQYF.